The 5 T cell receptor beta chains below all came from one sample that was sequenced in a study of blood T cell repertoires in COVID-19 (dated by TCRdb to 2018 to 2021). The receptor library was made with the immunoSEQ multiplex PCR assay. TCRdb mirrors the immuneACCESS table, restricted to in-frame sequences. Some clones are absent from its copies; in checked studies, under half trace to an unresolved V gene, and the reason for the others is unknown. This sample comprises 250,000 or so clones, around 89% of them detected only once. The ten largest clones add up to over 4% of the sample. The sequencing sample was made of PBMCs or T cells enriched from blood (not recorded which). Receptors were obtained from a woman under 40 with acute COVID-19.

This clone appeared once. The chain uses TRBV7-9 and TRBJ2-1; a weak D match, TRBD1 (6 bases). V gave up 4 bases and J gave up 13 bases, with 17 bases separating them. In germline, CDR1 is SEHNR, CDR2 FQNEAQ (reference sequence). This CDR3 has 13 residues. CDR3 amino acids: CASSWTENRAQFF. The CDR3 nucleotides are TGTGCCAGCAGCTGGACCGAGAACAGGGCCCAGTTCTTC.

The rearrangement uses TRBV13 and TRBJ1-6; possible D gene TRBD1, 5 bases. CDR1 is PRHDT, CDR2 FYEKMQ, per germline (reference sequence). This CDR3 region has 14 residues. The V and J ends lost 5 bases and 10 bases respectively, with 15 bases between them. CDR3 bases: TGTGCCAGCAGCCGGGGACTTGTTTGGTCACCCCTCCACTTT. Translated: CASSRGLVWSPLHF.

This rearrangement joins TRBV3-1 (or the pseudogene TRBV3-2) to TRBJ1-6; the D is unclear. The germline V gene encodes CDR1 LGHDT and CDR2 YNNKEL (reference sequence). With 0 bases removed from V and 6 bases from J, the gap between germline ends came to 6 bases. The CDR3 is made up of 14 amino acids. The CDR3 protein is CASSQDSSNSPLHF. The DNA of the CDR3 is TGTGCCAGCAGCCAAGATTCGAGTAATTCACCCCTCCACTTT.

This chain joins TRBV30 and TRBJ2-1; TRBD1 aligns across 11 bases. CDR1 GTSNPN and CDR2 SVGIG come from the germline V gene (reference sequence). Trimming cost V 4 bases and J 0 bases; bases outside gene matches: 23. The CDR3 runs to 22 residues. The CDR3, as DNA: TGTGCCTGGATCCAACCGGGACAGGGGGGCCTAGCGGGCCCCCGCTCCTACAATGAGCAGTTCTTC. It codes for CAWIQPGQGGLAGPRSYNEQFF.

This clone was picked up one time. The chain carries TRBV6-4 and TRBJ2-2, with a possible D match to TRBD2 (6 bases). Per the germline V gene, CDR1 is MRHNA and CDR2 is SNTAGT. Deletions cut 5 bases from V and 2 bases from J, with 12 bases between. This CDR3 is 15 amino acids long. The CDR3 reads CASSRGTPNTGELFF. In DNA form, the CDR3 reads TGTGCCAGCAGTCGCGGGACTCCTAACACCGGGGAGCTGTTTTTT.